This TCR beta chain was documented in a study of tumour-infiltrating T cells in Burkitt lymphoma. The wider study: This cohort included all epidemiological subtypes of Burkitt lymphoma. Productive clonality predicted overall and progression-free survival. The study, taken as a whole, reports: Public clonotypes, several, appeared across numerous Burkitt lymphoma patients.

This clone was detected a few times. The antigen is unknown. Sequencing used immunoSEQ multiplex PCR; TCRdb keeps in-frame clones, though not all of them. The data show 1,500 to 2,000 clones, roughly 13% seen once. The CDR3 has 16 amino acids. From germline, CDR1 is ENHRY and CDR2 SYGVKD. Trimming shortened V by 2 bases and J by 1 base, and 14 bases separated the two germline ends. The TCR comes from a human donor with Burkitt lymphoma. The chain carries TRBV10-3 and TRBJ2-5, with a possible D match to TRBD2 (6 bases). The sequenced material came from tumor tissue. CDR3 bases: TGTGCCATCAGTGAGGGGTCGATGGGGGGCCAAGAGACCCAGTACTTC. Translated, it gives CAISEGSMGGQETQYF.